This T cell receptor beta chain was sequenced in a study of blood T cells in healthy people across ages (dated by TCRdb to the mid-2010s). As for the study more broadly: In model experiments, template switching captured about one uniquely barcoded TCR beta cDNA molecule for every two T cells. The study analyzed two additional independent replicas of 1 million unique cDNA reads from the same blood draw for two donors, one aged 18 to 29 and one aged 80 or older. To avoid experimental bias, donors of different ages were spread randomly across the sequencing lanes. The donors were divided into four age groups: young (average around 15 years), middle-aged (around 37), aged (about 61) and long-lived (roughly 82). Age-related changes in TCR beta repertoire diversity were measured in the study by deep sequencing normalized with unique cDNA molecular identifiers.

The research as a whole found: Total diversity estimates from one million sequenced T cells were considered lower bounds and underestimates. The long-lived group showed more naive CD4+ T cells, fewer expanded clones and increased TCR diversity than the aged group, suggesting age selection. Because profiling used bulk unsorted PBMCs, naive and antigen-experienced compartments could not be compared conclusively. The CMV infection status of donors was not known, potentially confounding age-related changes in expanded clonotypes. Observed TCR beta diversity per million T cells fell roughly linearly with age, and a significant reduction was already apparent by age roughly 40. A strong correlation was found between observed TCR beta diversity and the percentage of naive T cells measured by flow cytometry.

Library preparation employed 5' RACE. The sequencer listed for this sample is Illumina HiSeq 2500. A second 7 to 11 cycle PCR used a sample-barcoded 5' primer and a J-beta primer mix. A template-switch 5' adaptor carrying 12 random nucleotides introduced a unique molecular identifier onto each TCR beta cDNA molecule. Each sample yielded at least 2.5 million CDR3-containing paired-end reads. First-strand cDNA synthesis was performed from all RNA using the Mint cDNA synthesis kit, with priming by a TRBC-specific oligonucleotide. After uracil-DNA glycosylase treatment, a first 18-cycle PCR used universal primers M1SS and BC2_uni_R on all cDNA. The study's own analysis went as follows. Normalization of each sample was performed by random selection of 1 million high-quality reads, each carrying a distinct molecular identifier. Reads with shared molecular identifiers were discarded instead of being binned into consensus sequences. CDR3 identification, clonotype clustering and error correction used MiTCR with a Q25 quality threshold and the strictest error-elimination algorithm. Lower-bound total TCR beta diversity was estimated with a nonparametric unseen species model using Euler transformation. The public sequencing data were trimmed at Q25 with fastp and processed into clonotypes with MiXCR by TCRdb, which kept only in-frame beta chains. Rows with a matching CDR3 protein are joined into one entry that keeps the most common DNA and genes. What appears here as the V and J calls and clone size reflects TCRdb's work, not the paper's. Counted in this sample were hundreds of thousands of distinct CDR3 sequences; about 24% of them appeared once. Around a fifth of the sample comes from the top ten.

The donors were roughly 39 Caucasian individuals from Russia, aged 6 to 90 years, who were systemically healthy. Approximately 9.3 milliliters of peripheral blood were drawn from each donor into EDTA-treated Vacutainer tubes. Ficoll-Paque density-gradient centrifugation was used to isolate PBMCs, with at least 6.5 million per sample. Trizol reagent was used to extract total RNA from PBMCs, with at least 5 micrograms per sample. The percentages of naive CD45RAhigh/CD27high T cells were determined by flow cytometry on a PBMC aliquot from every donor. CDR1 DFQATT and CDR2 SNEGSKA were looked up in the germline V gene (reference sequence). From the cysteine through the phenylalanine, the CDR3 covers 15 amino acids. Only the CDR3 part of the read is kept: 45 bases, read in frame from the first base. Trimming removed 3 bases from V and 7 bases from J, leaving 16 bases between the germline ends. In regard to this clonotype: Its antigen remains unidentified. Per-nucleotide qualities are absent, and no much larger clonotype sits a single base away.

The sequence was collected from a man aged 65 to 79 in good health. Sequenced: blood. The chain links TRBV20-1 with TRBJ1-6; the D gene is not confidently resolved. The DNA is TGCAGTGCTAGGGAACATCAGAGCCTCAATTCACCCCTCCACTTT. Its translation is CSAREHQSLNSPLHF.